These 10 T cell receptor beta chains were all obtained from the same sample, sequenced in a study of control samples from healthy donors and cancer patients. TCRdb keeps only in-frame clones here, not all; method: immunoSEQ multiplex PCR. The sample yields some 250,000 clones, around 80% seen once. Sequenced: PBMCs. Source of these receptors: a woman in her fifties or sixties with lung cancer.

J is TRBJ1-5 and V is TRBV6-4, with unresolved D. With 5 bases removed from V and 4 bases from J, the gap between germline ends came to 9 bases. CDR3 length: 13 amino acids. Germline assignment: CDR1 MRHNA and CDR2 SNTAGT. For the CDR3, the DNA is TGTGCCAGCAGTCCACAACTTAATCAGCCCCAGCATTTT. It yields the protein CASSPQLNQPQHF.

This clone was seen a handful of times. V gene TRBV29-1 combines with J gene TRBJ1-6, with D possibly being TRBD1 (5 bases). The CDR3 is made up of 16 amino acids. V was pared by 8 bases and J by 6 bases, with 23 bases between. Per germline, CDR1 SQVTM and CDR2 ANQGSEA. DNA of the CDR3: TGCAGCCCAGACCCCAGGGAAGGGGCACGTAATTCACCCCTCCACTTT. It specifies CSPDPREGARNSPLHF.

For the CDR3, the DNA is TGTGCCAGCAGCTCCAGGGGGGGGTCAACTAATGAAAAACTGTTTTTT. This codes for CASSSRGGSTNEKLFF. The rearrangement uses TRBV11-2 and TRBJ1-4; 7 bases map to TRBD1. The CDR3 length is 16 residues. The V gene's germline CDR1 is SGHAT and CDR2 FQNNGV. V dropped 4 bases and J dropped 0; count of bases not matched to a gene: 5.

This clone was seen a handful of times. The rearrangement joins TRBV5-1 to TRBJ2-5; 8 nucleotides align to TRBD2. The ends lost 0 bases at V and 2 bases at J; junction bases unmatched: 3. Germline V gene sequence: CDR1 SGHRS, CDR2 YFSETQ. This CDR3 spans 15 amino acids. DNA of the CDR3: TGCGCCAGCAGCTTGGGGCCTAGCGGGCAAGAGACCCAGTACTTC. The encoded protein is CASSLGPSGQETQYF.

This rearrangement joins TRBV28 to TRBJ2-7, with unresolved D. Trimming pared 4 bases from V and 1 base from J, leaving 5 bases between. CDR3 size: 12 residues. Looked up from germline, CDR1 is MDHEN and CDR2 is SYDVKM. The CDR3 sequence: CASSSRSYEQYF. CDR3 nucleotides: TGTGCCAGCAGTTCCCGATCCTACGAGCAGTACTTC.

This chain links TRBV24-1 with TRBJ2-2; 8 nucleotides line up with TRBD2. Germline CDR1 and CDR2: KGHDR and SFDVKD. Losses at the gene ends were 7 bases for V and 8 bases for J; bases not matched to a gene: 5. This CDR3 spans 13 amino acids. CDR3 nucleotides: TGTGCCACCAGCGGGAGGGCCGAAGGGGAGCTGTTTTTT. It encodes CATSGRAEGELFF.

This chain connects TRBV6-6 to TRBJ1-2, with a possible D match to TRBD1 (6 bases). Germline V gene lookup returns CDR1 MNHNY and CDR2 SVGAGI (reference sequence). The CDR3 has 14 amino acids. V gave up 0 bases and J gave up 6 bases, with 11 bases separating them. The CDR3 sequence is CASSYSTQGNGYTF. In nucleotides, the CDR3 is TGTGCCAGCAGTTACTCGACACAGGGAAATGGCTACACCTTC.

The chain recombines TRBV29-1 with TRBJ1-6, with D hard to call. The CDR3 runs 16 residues. V gave up 1 base and J gave up 0 bases, with 10 bases separating them. Germline CDR1 and CDR2: SQVTM and ANQGSEA. CDR3 in amino acids: CSVEGLLHSYNSPLHF. CDR3 nucleotides: TGCAGCGTTGAAGGCTTACTTCACTCCTATAATTCACCCCTCCACTTT. The variable domain in full, completed from reference TRBV29-1 and TRBJ1-6, reads SAVISQKPSRDICQRGTSLTIQCQVDSQVTMMFWYRQQPGQSLTLIATANQGSEATYESGFVIDKFPISRPNLTFSTLTVSNMSPEDSSIYLCSVEGLLHSYNSPLHFGNGTRLTVT.

This clone was seen a few times. This chain joins TRBV7-3 and TRBJ2-1; 8 bases fit TRBD2. This CDR3 has 15 amino acids. The V gene end was trimmed by 4 bases and the J gene end by 7 bases; junction bases not matched to a gene: 9. The germline V gene encodes CDR1 SGHTA and CDR2 FQGTGA. CDR3: CASSSAGATGNEQFF. CDR3 sequence (DNA): TGTGCCAGCAGCTCAGCGGGGGCAACTGGTAATGAGCAGTTCTTC.

The rearrangement links TRBV7-3 to TRBJ2-2; D remains ambiguous. CDR1 is SGHTA, CDR2 FQGTGA, per germline. This CDR3 spans 13 amino acids. Trimming shortened V by 8 bases and J by 1 base, and 8 bases separated the two germline ends. The chain's CDR3 is CASEAGNTGELFF. In nucleotides, the CDR3 is TGTGCCAGCGAGGCTGGGAACACCGGGGAGCTGTTTTTT.